Below, one T cell receptor (beta chain) is given with its context. The specificity of this receptor is unknown. No base quality information exists; no much larger clone differs at one position. These data are taken from a study of T cell responses to AZD1222 COVID-19 vaccine (dated by TCRdb to about 2021). Concerning the study at large: AZD1222 recipients whose second dose came at about 4 weeks and those whose second dose came at about 12 weeks were combined into one group, since spike-specific TCR depth and breadth did not differ between the two schedules. TCR sequencing covered roughly 230 trial participants: 207 given two doses of AZD1222 and approximately 26 given two doses of MenACWY control vaccine. Enrollment into the trials was organized by age into subgroups of 18-55, 56-69 and 70-plus years, and those subgroups contained about 160, 30 and 59 TCR-sequenced participants, respectively. Summary of the overall study and its limitations: The whole spike protein was spanned by vaccine-associated CD4 TCRs, and dominant responses were seen in regions 160-218 and 743-854. Most participants were white British and females outnumbered males, and the authors suggested that clonal diversity may have been underestimated. Epitopes outside the regions mutated in the B.1.351 and B.1.1.7 variants were reportedly recognized by nearly half of the unique spike-specific TCRs. Because no day 14 peak-response samples were available, the repertoires could be characterized only after the peak T cell response. The 56-69-year group was small, and its depth increase did not reach significance, likely because of low power. Conclusions about previously exposed vaccinees are limited, since just a handful of AZD1222 recipients were seropositive for SARS-CoV-2 at baseline. A significant rise in spike-specific TCR breadth and depth was observed after two AZD1222 doses relative to day 0 and relative to MenACWY recipients.

Counted from cysteine to phenylalanine, this CDR3 has 16 amino acids. Here the CDR3 DNA is all that survives: 48 bases in frame from base 1. CDR1 LNHDA and CDR2 SQIVND are derived from the germline V gene (reference sequence). Trimming removed 5 bases from V and 4 bases from J; the gene matches leave 11 bases unexplained. This sample's time point label indicates: baseline before first vaccination. Samples from vaccinated people were obtained from the UK trials COV001 and COV002, which included a single-blind randomized controlled phase 2/3 trial of AZD1222 (ChAdOx1 nCoV-19) in healthy adults. For TCRbeta chain sequencing, PBMC samples from trial participants were taken at day 0 and at day 28 after the second dose. The CDR3 regions of human TCRbeta chains were analyzed by immunosequencing. The original pipeline was this. Repertoire TCRs were checked for matches against a reference library of SARS-CoV-2-specific TCRs that had been generated using the MIRA antigen-specificity platform. Breadth was defined as the fraction of unique TCRs that were SARS-CoV-2-associated, and depth was defined as the fraction of total T cells that were SARS-CoV-2-associated. Each spike-specific TCR was assigned to its reactive spike region and to a CD4 or CD8 class using the MIRA data. Log10-transformed breadth and depth values were compared by one-way ANOVA with Sidak's multiple comparisons tests. In its TCRdb copy, this immuneACCESS table keeps in-frame sequences only and misses some clones. Where compared with another copy, unresolved V genes explain less than half of these, and the others have no known cause. V, J and clone size are taken as reported in that table, and D and trimming were inferred from the DNA itself. The sample table records more than 95,000 clones; roughly 91% of these occur just once. About 7.8% of the sample goes to the ten largest clones.

The chain is encoded by TRBV19 joined to TRBJ2-1; 7 bases in the junction line up with TRBD1. The clonotype originates from an adult in good health. Specimen: peripheral blood, collected on day 0 of AZD1222 vaccination. The DNA sequence is as follows: TGTGCCAGTAGTGACCTGGGACAGCTTACTTACAATGAGCAGTTCTTC. This codes for CASSDLGQLTYNEQFF.